The text below deals with one T cell receptor (beta chain). No antigen is known for it. Next came a second PCR, run for 7 to 11 cycles, which used a sample-barcoded 5' primer along with a J-beta primer mix. Researchers report that each sample yielded at least 2.5 million CDR3-containing paired-end reads. TCRdb reprocessed the 5' RACE reads with MiXCR, giving one entry per CDR3 protein. The sample includes 1,500,000 or so distinct CDR3 sequences, approximately 59% seen only once; the top ten take approximately 7%. The CDR3 has 13 amino acids. Germline CDR1 is LNHDA and CDR2 is SQIVND (reference sequence). Trimming left V 4 bases short and J 6 bases short, with 10 bases between. This sample was included in a study of blood T cells in healthy people across ages. General study results and limits: Researchers said unsorted PBMCs prevented a conclusive naive versus antigen-experienced comparison. Naive CD4+ cells and diversity were both higher in long-lived donors than in aged donors.

The V call is TRBV19, the J call TRBJ2-1, with a weak D call TRBD2 (6 bases). Sequencing used blood. This TCR derives from a man aged 18 to 29 in good health. The CDR3 DNA sequence: TGTGCCAGTAGTACCGGACTAATCAATGAGCAGTTCTTC. Translation gives CASSTGLINEQFF.